This TCR beta chain was obtained from a study of post-analysis software for immune sequencing data. Whole-study results and caveats: A significant reduction in normalized Chao1 diversity was observed in multiple sclerosis patients versus controls. By F measure, samples from a shared preparation batch strongly co-clustered. There were a few TRBV segments more frequent in patients than controls, and TRBV5-6, TRBV5-1 and TRBV20-1 were among them.

The TCR beta cDNA libraries contained unique molecular identifiers. Once about 0.9 to 11 million T cells were used, about 490,000 cDNA molecules resulted. TCRdb independently ran MiXCR on the PCR reads; one entry per CDR3 protein. The sample carries more than 350,000 distinct CDR3 sequences, 39% recorded once. Looked up from germline, CDR1 is SNHLY and CDR2 is FYNNEI. V lost 6 bases, J lost 0 bases, and 11 bases lay in between. The CDR3 consists of 14 residues. With respect to this clonotype: Its antigen is as yet unknown.

The sequencing sample was made of blood. The chain couples TRBV2 to TRBJ1-1; TRBD1 might be the D (6 bases). The TCR originated in a girl aged 2 to 10 with multiple sclerosis. The CDR3 sequence is CASRGTLLNTEAFF. The DNA of the CDR3 is TGTGCCAGCAGGGGGACACTACTGAACACTGAAGCTTTCTTT.